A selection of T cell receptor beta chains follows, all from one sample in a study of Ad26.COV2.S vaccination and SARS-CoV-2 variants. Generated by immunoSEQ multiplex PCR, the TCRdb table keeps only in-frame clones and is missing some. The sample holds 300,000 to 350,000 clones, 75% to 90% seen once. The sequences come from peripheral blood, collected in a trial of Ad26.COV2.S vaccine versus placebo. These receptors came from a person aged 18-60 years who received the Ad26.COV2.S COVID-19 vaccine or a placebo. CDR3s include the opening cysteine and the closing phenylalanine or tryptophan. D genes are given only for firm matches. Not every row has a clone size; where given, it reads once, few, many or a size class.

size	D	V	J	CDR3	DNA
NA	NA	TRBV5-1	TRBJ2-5	CASSLGGEARETQYF	TGCGCCAGCAGCTTAGGGGGAGAAGCTCGGGAGACCCAGTACTTC
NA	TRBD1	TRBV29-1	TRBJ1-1	CSGRDRGYTEAFF	TGCAGCGGCCGGGACAGGGGTTACACTGAAGCTTTCTTT
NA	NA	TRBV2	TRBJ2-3	CASSGQRINLDTQYF	TGTGCCAGCTCCGGACAGCGAATTAATTTAGATACGCAGTATTTT
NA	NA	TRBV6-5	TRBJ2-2	CASVLSVGNTGELFF	TGTGCCAGCGTCCTCAGCGTGGGGAACACCGGGGAGCTGTTTTTT
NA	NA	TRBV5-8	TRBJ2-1	CASPTGPNNEQFF	TGTGCCAGCCCGACAGGCCCAAACAATGAGCAGTTCTTC
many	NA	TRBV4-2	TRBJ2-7	CASSQGVGSSYEQYF	TGTGCCAGCAGCCAAGGAGTCGGGAGCTCCTACGAGCAGTACTTC
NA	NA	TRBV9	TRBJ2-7	CASSPPGATYEQYF	TGTGCCAGCAGCCCGCCGGGGGCTACCTACGAGCAGTACTTC
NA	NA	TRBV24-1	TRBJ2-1	CATSDLKEGNDEQFF	TGTGCCACCAGTGACCTCAAGGAGGGTAATGATGAGCAGTTCTTC
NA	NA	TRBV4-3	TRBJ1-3	CASSQDPGLGNTIYF	TGCGCCAGCAGCCAAGATCCGGGTTTAGGAAACACCATATATTTT
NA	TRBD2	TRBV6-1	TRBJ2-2	CASSDPTLAVANTGELFF	TGTGCCAGCAGTGACCCCACACTAGCGGTAGCTAACACCGGGGAGCTGTTTTTT
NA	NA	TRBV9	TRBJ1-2	CASSSQNYGYTF	TGTGCCAGCAGCTCACAGAACTATGGCTACACCTTC
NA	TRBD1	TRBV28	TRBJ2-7	CASSSARDRHDEQYF	TGTGCCAGCAGCTCCGCCCGGGACAGGCATGACGAGCAGTACTTC
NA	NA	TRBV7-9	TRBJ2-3	CASSLARDGYTDTQYF	TGTGCCAGCAGCTTAGCTAGGGACGGCTACACAGATACGCAGTATTTT
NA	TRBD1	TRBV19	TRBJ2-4	CASSTRDRLAKNIQYF	TGTGCCAGTAGTACCCGGGACAGATTAGCCAAAAACATTCAGTACTTC
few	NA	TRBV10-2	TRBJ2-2	CASRPGANTGELFF	TGCGCCAGCCGGCCAGGGGCGAACACCGGGGAGCTGTTTTTT
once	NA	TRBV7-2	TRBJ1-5	CASSLFEVQPQHF	TGTGCCAGCAGCCTTTTCGAGGTCCAGCCCCAGCATTTT
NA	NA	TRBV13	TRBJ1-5	CASSRGDQPQHF	TGTGCCAGCAGCAGGGGCGATCAGCCCCAGCATTTT
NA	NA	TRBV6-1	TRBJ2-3	CASSEYLDTQYF	TGTGCCAGCAGTGAATATCTAGATACGCAGTATTTT
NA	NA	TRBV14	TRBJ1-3	CASSPLGNSGNTIYF	TGTGCCAGCAGCCCATTGGGGAACTCTGGAAACACCATATATTTT
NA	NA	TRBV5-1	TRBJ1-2	CASSLGVPPNYGYTF	TGCGCCAGCAGCTTGGGGGTCCCTCCTAACTATGGCTACACCTTC
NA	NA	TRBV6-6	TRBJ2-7	CASSTGYEQYF	TGTGCCAGCAGTACGGGGTACGAGCAGTACTTC
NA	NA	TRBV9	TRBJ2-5	CASSVGAGLVETQYF	TGTGCCAGCAGCGTAGGGGCAGGGTTGGTGGAGACCCAGTACTTC
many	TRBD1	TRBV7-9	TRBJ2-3	CASSSRGPDTQYF	TGTGCCAGCAGCTCGAGGGGGCCAGATACGCAGTATTTT
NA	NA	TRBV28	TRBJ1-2	CASSLPARPAGYTF	TGTGCCAGCAGTTTGCCAGCCAGGCCTGCTGGCTACACCTTC
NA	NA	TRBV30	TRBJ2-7	CAWSRETGSEQYF	TGTGCCTGGAGTAGGGAGACAGGAAGCGAGCAGTACTTC
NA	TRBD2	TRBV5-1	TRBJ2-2	CASSWTGLAGKNTGELFF	TGCGCCAGCAGCTGGACCGGACTAGCGGGGAAAAACACCGGGGAGCTGTTTTTT
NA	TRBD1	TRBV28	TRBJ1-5	CASSLDRADQPQHF	TGTGCCAGCAGTTTGGACAGGGCCGATCAGCCCCAGCATTTT
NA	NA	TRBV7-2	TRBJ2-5	CASSLETGEETQYF	TGTGCCAGCAGCTTAGAGACCGGTGAAGAGACCCAGTACTTC
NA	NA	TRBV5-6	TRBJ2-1	CASSLKAAYNEQFF	TGTGCCAGCAGCTTGAAGGCAGCATACAATGAGCAGTTCTTC
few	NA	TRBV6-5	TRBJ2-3	CASSYSRGSTDTQYF	TGTGCCAGCAGTTACTCCAGGGGTAGCACAGATACGCAGTATTTT
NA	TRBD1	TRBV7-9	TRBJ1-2	CASSLAVGQGYTF	TGTGCCAGCAGCTTAGCGGTGGGACAGGGCTACACCTTC
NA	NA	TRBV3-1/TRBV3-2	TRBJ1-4	CASSHHPGKVDQAEKLFF	TGTGCCAGCAGCCACCACCCCGGCAAGGTTGATCAGGCGGAAAAACTGTTTTTT
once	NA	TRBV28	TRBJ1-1	CASSFSQGTEAFF	TGTGCCAGCAGTTTCTCCCAAGGGACTGAAGCTTTCTTT
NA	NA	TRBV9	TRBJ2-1	CASSVAPASDNEQFF	TGTGCCAGCAGCGTAGCGCCCGCTTCAGACAATGAGCAGTTCTTC
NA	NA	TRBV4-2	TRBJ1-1	CASSQDLQNTEAFF	TGTGCCAGCAGCCAAGATCTGCAGAACACTGAAGCTTTCTTT
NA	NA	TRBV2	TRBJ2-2	CASKLGQNTGELFF	TGTGCCAGCAAACTCGGACAGAACACCGGGGAGCTGTTTTTT
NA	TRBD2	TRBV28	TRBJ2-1	CASSLLGLAGGGRNNEQFF	TGTGCCAGCAGTTTACTAGGGCTAGCGGGAGGAGGTCGGAACAATGAGCAGTTCTTC
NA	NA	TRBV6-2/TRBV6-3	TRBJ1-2	CASSYRAGGRDGYTF	TGTGCCAGCAGTTACCGTGCGGGGGGGAGAGATGGCTACACCTTC
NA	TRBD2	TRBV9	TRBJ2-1	CASSTSGLAAGGEQFF	TGTGCCAGCAGCACCTCGGGACTAGCGGCAGGGGGTGAGCAGTTCTTC
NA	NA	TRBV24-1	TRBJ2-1	CATSDSRQGIGNEQFF	TGTGCCACCAGTGATTCAAGGCAGGGGATAGGCAATGAGCAGTTCTTC
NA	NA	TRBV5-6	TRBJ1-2	CASSSSGPHLDGYTF	TGTGCCAGCAGCTCCTCAGGACCACACTTGGATGGCTACACCTTC
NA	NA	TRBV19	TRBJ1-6	CASSPTGNDSPLHF	TGTGCCAGTAGCCCCACAGGGAACGATTCACCCCTCCACTTT
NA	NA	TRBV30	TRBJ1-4	CAWSLGTLNEKLFF	TGTGCCTGGAGTTTGGGGACCCTCAATGAAAAACTGTTTTTT
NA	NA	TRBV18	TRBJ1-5	CASSRGGGNQPQHF	TGTGCCAGCTCACGAGGGGGTGGCAATCAGCCCCAGCATTTT
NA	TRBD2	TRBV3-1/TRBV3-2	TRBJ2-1	CASSQGGLARPRNEQFF	TGTGCCAGCAGCCAGGGCGGACTAGCGCGACCTAGAAATGAGCAGTTCTTC
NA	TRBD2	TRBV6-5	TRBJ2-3	CASLPQRGEHTQYF	TGTGCCAGTCTCCCCCAGCGGGGGGAGCATACGCAGTATTTT
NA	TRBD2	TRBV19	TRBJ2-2	CASSSQGGTGELFF	TGTGCCAGTAGTAGTCAGGGAGGGACCGGGGAGCTGTTTTTT
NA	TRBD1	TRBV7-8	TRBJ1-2	CASTEMTGVGYTF	TGTGCCAGCACCGAAATGACAGGGGTTGGCTACACCTTC
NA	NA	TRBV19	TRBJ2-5	CASSPRDYQETQYF	TGTGCCAGTAGTCCCCGGGACTACCAAGAGACCCAGTACTTC
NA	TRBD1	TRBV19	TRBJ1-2	CASSLQQGNYGYTF	TGTGCCAGTAGCCTCCAACAGGGGAACTATGGCTACACCTTC